This TCR beta chain was found in a study of T cell responses to AZD1222 COVID-19 vaccine. Study results and limitations: Reportedly, nearly half the spike-specific TCRs target unmutated variant regions. The span of vaccine-associated CD4 TCRs extended across spike, with dominance at 160-218 and 743-854.

This clone was detected only once. Antigen unknown. The germline gives CDR1 SGDLS, CDR2 YYNGEE. The length of the CDR3 is 14 residues. Trimming took 3 bases from V and 1 from J, leaving 11 bases between them. Sequenced by immunoSEQ multiplex PCR; TCRdb stores in-frame clones only, minus some. This sample has 70,000 to 90,000 clones, with approximately 89% found just once. This chain joins TRBV9 and TRBJ2-7; D ambiguous. The source material was peripheral blood, sampled on day 0 of AZD1222 vaccination. The clonotype comes from an adult in good health. The CDR3, as DNA: TGTGCCAGCAGCGCCGGACGGTCATCCTACGAGCAGTACTTC. Translated: CASSAGRSSYEQYF.